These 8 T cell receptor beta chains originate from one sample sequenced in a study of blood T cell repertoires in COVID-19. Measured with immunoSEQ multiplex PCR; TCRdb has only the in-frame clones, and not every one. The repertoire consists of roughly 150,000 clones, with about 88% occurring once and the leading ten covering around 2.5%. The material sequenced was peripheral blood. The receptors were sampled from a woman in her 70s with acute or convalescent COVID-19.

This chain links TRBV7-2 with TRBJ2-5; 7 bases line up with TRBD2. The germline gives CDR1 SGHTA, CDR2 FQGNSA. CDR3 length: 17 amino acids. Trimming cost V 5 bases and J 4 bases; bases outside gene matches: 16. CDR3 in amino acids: CASSPGWGGGRRETQYF. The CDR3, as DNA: TGTGCCAGCAGCCCCGGATGGGGCGGGGGTCGGCGAGAGACCCAGTACTTC. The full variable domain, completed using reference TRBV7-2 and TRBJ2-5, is GAGVSQSPSNKVTEKGKDVELRCDPISGHTALYWYRQSLGQGLEFLIYFQGNSAPDKSGLPSDRFSAERTGGSVSTLTIQRTQQEDSAVYLCASSPGWGGGRRETQYFGPGTRLLVL.

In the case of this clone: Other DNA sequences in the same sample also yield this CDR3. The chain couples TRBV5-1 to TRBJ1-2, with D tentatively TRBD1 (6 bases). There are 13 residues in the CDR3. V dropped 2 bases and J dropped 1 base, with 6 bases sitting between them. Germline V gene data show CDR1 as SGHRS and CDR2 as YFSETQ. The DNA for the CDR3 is TGCGCCAGCAGCTTAGGGGGTAACTATGGCTACACCTTC. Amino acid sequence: CASSLGGNYGYTF.

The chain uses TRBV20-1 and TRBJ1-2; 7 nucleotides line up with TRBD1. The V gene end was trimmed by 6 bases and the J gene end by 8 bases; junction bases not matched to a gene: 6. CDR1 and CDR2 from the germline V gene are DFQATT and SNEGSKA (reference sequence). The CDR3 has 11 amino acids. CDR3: CSAYQGGGYTF. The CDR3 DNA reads TGCAGTGCGTACCAGGGGGGAGGCTACACCTTC.

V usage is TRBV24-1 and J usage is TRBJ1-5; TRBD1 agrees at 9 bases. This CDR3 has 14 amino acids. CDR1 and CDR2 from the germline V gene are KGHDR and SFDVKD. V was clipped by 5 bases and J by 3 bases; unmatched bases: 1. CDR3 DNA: TGTGCCACCAGTGGGGACAGGGACAATCAGCCCCAGCATTTT. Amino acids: CATSGDRDNQPQHF.

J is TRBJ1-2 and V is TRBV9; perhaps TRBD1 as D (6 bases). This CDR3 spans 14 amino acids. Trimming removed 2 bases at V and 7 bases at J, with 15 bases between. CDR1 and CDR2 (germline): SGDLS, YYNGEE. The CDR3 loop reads CASSVHTGRGGYTF. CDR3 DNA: TGTGCCAGCAGCGTCCATACAGGGAGGGGTGGCTACACCTTC.

The CDR3 DNA reads TGCGCCAGCAGTAGTCTCCAAGAGACCCAGTACTTC. This encodes CASSSLQETQYF. This chain connects TRBV5-1 to TRBJ2-5, with D hard to call. Germline V gives CDR1 SGHRS, CDR2 YFSETQ. Trimming took off 5 bases at V and 1 base at J, with 6 bases between the two ends. The CDR3 totals 12 residues.

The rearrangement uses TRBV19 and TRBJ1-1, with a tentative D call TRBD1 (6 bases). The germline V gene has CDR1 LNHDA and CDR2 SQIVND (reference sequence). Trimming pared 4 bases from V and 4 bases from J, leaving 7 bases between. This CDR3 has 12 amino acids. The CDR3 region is CASSTGATEAFF. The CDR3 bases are TGTGCCAGTAGTACAGGGGCCACTGAAGCTTTCTTT.

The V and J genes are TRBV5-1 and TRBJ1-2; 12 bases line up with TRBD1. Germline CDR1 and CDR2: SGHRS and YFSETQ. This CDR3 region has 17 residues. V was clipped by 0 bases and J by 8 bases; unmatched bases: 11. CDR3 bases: TGCGCCAGCAGCTTGGCGGGACAGGGGGCGCTTCTAGCCGGCTACACCTTC. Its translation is CASSLAGQGALLAGYTF.